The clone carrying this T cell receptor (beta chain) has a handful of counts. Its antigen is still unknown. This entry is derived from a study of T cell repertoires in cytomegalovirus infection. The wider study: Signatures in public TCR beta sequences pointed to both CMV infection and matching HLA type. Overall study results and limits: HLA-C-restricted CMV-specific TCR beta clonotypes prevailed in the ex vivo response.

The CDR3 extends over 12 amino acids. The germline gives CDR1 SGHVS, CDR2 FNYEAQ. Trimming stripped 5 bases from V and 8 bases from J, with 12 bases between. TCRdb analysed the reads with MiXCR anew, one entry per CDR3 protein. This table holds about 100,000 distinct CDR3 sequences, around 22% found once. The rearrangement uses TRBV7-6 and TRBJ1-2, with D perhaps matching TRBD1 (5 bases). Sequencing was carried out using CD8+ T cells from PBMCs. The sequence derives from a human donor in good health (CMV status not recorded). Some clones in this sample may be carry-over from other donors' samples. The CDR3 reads CASSVKGSGYTF. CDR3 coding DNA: TGTGCCAGCAGCGTGAAGGGGTCCGGCTACACCTTC.